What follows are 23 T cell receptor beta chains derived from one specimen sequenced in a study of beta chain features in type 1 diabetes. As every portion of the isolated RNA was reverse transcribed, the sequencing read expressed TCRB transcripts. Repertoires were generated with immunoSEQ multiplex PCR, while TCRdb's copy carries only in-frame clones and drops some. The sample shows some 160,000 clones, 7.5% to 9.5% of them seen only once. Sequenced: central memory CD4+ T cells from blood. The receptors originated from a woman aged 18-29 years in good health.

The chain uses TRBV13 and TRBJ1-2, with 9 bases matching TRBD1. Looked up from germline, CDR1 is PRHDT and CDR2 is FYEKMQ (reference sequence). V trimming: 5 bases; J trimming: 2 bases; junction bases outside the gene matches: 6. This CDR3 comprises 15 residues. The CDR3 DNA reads TGTGCCAGCAGCGAGCGGGGGACAGGGAACTATGGCTACACCTTC. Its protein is CASSERGTGNYGYTF.

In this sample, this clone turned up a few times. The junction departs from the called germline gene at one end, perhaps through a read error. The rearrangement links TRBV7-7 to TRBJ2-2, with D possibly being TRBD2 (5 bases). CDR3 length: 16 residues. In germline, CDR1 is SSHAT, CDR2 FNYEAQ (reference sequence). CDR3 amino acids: CASSPGVFANTGELFF. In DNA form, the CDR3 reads TGTGCTAGCAGCCCCGGGGTTTTCGCGAACACCGGGGAGCTGTTTTTT. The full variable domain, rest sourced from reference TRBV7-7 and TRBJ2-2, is GAGVSQSPRYKVTKRGQDVTLRCDPISSHATLYWYQQALGQGPEFLTYFNYEAQPDKSGLPSDRFSAERPEGSISTLTIQRTEQRDSAMYRCASSPGVFANTGELFFGEGSRLTVL.

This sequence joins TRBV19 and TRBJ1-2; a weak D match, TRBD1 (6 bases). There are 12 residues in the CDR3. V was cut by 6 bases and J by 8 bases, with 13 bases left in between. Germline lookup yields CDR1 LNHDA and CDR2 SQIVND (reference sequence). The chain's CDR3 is CASSGTTDGYTF. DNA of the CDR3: TGTGCCAGTAGCGGGACAACGGACGGCTACACCTTC.

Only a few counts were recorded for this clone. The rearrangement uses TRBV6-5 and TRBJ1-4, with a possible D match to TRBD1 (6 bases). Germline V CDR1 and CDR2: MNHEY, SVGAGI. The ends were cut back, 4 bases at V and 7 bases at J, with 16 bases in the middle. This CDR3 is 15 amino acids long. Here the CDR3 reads CASSSQGSGGEKLFF. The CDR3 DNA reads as TGTGCCAGCAGTTCACAGGGATCTGGAGGTGAAAAACTGTTTTTT.

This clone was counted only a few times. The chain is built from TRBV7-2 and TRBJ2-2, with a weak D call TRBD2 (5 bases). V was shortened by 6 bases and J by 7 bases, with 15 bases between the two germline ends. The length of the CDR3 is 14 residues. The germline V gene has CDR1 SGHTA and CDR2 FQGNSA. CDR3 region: CASRIGGARGELFF. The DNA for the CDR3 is TGTGCCAGCAGGATAGGAGGCGCCCGCGGGGAGCTGTTTTTT.

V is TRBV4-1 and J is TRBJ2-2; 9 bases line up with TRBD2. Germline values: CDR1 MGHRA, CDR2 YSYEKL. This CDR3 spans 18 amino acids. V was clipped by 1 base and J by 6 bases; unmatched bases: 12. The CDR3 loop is CASSQGVAGALGAGELFF. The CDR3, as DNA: TGCGCCAGCAGCCAAGGAGTAGCGGGGGCGCTCGGGGCCGGGGAGCTGTTTTTT.

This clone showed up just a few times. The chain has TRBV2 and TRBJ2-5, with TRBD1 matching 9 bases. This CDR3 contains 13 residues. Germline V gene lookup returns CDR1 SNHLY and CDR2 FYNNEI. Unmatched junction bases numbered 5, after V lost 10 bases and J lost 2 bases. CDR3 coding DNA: TGTGCCAACTCGGGACAGGGTCAAGAGACCCAGTACTTC. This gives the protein CANSGQGQETQYF.

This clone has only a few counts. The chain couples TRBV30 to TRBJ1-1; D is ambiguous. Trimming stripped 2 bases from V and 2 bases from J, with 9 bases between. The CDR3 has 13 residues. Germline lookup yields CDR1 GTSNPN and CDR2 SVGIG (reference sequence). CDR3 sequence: CAWSRGTNTEAFF. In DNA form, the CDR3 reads TGTGCCTGGAGTCGGGGAACCAACACTGAAGCTTTCTTT. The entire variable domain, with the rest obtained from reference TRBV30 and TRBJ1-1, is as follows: SQTIHQWPATLVQPVGSPLSLECTVEGTSNPNLYWYRQAAGRGLQLLFYSVGIGQISSEVPQNLSASRPQDRQFILSSKKLLLSDSGFYLCAWSRGTNTEAFFGQGTRLTVV.

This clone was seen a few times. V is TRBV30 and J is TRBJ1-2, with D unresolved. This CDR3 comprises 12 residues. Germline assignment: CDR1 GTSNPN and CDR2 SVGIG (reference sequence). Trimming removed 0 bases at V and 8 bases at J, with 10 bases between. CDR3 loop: CAWSVWAGGYTF. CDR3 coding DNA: TGTGCCTGGAGTGTATGGGCAGGCGGCTACACCTTC.

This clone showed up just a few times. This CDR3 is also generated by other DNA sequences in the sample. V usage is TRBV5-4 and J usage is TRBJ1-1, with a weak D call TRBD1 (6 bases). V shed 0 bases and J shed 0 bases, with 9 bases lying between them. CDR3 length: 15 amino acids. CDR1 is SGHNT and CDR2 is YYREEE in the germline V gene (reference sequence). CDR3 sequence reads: CASSLEGGMNTEAFF. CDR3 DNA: TGTGCCAGCAGCTTGGAGGGGGGGATGAACACTGAAGCTTTCTTT.

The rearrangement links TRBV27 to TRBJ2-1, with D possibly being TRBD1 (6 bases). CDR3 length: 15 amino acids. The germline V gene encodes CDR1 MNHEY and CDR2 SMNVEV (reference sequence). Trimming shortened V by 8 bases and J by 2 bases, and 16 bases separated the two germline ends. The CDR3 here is CASGRVGAPYNEQFF. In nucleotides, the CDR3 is TGTGCCAGCGGAAGAGTGGGGGCCCCCTACAATGAGCAGTTCTTC.

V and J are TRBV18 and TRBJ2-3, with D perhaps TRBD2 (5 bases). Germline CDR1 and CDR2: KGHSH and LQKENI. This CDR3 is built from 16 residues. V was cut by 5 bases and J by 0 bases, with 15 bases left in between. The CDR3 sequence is CASSSGGVGSTDTQYF. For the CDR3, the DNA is TGTGCCAGCTCATCCGGAGGCGTGGGAAGCACAGATACGCAGTATTTT. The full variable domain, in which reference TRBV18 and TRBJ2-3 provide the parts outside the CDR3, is NAGVMQNPRHLVRRRGQEARLRCSPMKGHSHVYWYRQLPEEGLKFMVYLQKENIIDESGMPKERFSAEFPKEGPSILRIQQVVRGDSAAYFCASSSGGVGSTDTQYFGPGTRLTVL.

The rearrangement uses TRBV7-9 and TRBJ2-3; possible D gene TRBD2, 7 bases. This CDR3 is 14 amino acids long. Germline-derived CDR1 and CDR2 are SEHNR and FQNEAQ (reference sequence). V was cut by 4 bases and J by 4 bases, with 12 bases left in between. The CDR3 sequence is CASSWGRGPDTQYF. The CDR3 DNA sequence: TGTGCCAGCAGCTGGGGGCGGGGGCCAGATACGCAGTATTTT. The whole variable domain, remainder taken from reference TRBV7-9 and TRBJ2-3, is DTGVSQNPRHKITKRGQNVTFRCDPISEHNRLYWYRQTLGQGPEFLTYFQNEAQLEKSRLLSDRFSAERPKGSFSTLEIQRTEQGDSAMYLCASSWGRGPDTQYFGPGTRLTVL.

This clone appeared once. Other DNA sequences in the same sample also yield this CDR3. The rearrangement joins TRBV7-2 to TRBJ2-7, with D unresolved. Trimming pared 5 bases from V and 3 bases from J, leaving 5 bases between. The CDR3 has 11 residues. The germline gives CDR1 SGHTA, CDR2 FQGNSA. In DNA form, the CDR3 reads TGTGCCAGCAGCCGAGACTACGAGCAGTACTTC. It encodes CASSRDYEQYF.

The CDR3 reads CASAFRDNGNTIYF. In DNA form, the CDR3 reads TGTGCCAGCGCTTTCCGGGACAACGGAAACACCATATATTTT. The rearrangement joins TRBV19 to TRBJ1-3, with D possibly matching TRBD1 (6 bases). CDR1 and CDR2 from the germline V gene are LNHDA and SQIVND (reference sequence). The CDR3 has 14 amino acids. V was trimmed by 9 bases and J by 4 bases, leaving 16 bases between them.

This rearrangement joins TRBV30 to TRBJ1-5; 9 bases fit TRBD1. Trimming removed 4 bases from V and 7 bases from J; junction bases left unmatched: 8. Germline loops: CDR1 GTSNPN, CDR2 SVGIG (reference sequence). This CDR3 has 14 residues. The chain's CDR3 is CAWNPTGGWQPQHF. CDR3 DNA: TGTGCCTGGAACCCAACAGGGGGCTGGCAGCCCCAGCATTTT.

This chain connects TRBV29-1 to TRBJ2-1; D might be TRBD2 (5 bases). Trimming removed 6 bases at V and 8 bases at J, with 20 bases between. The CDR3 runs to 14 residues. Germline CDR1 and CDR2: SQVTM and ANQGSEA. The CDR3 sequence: CSVVGSSPMDEQFF. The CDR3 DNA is TGCAGCGTCGTAGGGAGCTCCCCCATGGATGAGCAGTTCTTC.

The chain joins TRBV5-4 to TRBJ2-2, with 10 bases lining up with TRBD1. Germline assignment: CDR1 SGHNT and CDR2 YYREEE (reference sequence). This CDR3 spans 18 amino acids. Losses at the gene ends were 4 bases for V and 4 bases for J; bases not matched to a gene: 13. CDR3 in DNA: TGTGCCAGCAGCCCGCCCTCTGACAGGGGGCTGGGCACCGGGGAGCTGTTTTTT. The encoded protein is CASSPPSDRGLGTGELFF.

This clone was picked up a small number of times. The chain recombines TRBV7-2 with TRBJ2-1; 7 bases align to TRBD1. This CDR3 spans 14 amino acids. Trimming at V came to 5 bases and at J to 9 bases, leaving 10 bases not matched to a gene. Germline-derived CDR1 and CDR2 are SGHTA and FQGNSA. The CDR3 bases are TGTGCCAGCAGCCAAGACAGGGCCCCCGCTGAGCAGTTCTTC. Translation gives CASSQDRAPAEQFF.

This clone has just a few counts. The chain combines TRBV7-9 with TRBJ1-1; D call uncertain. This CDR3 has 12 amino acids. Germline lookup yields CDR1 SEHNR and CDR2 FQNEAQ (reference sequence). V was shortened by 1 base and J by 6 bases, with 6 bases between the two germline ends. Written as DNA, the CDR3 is TGTGCCAGCAGCTTAGAATCGGCTGAAGCTTTCTTT. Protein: CASSLESAEAFF.

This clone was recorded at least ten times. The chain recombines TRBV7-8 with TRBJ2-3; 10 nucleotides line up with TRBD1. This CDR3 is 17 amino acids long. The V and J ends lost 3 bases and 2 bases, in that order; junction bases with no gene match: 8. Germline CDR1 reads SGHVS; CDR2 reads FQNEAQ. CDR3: CASSLFLGTGDTDTQYF. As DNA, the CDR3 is TGTGCCAGCAGCTTGTTCCTCGGGACAGGGGACACAGATACGCAGTATTTT.

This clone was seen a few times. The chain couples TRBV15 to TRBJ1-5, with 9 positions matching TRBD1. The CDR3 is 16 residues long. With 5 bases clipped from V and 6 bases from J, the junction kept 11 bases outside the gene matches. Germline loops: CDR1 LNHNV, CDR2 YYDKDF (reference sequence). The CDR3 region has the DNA TGTGCCACCAGCGCGGGGCCGGACAGGGGCTTTCAGCCCCAGCATTTT. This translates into CATSAGPDRGFQPQHF.

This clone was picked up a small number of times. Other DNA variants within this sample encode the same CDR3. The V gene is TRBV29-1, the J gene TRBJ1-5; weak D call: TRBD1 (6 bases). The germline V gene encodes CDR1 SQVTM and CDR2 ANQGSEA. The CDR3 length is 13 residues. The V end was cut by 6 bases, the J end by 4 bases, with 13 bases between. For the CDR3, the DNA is TGCAGCGTCCGGGACAACTTTAATCAGCCCCAGCATTTT. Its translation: CSVRDNFNQPQHF.